In this sample, the clone carrying this TCR beta chain turned up many times. Researchers tagged individual cDNA molecules with unique molecular identifiers. MiXCR, run by TCRdb on the 5' RACE reads, gives a single entry per CDR3 protein. The sample consists of about 30,000 distinct CDR3 sequences, approximately 5.4% of them appearing once. This sample is part of a study of early T cells in non-severe SARS-CoV-2 infection. At the level of the study: The sequenced material was bulk RNA from unsorted whole blood, and its chains were unpaired.

This receptor was obtained from an adult who was a healthcare worker with PCR-confirmed SARS-CoV-2 infection or an uninfected control (not recorded which). Source material: whole blood.

CDR3 region: CASSLRDSEYNEQFF. The CDR3 coding sequence is TGTGCCAGCAGCTTAAGGGACAGTGAGTACAATGAGCAGTTCTTC. The V gene is TRBV7-6, the J gene TRBJ2-1, with 7 bases aligning to TRBD1. In germline, CDR1 is SGHVS, CDR2 FNYEAQ. V gave up 2 bases and J gave up 4 bases; unmatched junction bases: 5. The CDR3 is 15 residues long.